The rows below give T cell receptor beta chains drawn from one sample of a study of T cell changes during pregnancy in multiple sclerosis. Here immunoSEQ multiplex PCR was the method, and the copy in TCRdb shows in-frame clones only, minus some. Among more than 90,000 clones listed, around 92% were seen once. The material was peripheral blood, obtained after pregnancy. These receptors were taken from a female donor with multiple sclerosis, enrolled in a pregnancy study. CDR3s leave out the opening cysteine and the closing phenylalanine or tryptophan. Fields, in order: V gene, J gene, CDR3 protein.

>TRBV5-1|TRBJ1-1
ASSLTTRNTEAF
>TRBV7-8|TRBJ2-3
ASSLERGTDTQY
>TRBV11-2|TRBJ2-4
ASSHRDRDWIQY
>TRBV18|TRBJ1-2
ASSPPGTGGGLYGYT
>TRBV7-2|TRBJ1-2
ASSSRENYGYT
>TRBV18|TRBJ1-1
ASSPIQGQGNTEAF
>TRBV5-5|TRBJ2-7
ASSPVDRGSYEQY
>TRBV10-3|TRBJ1-2
AISPETGMVWGYT
>TRBV4-3|TRBJ2-3
ASSQDLIAGTHTDTQY
>TRBV7-9|TRBJ2-3
ASSGSTGTDTQY
>TRBV2|TRBJ2-7
ASSEQGSTSYEQY
>TRBV19|TRBJ1-2
ASSIGPGQDYGYT
>TRBV9|TRBJ1-1
ASSVEYGPGTEAF
>TRBV18|TRBJ2-1
ASSTPEGEQF
>TRBV4-3|TRBJ2-7
ASSQGTGVLSSYEQY
>TRBV21-1|TRBJ2-7
ASTGPQGRSTYEQY
>TRBV9|TRBJ2-7
ASSVDSYGTGFYEQY
>TRBV19|TRBJ1-1
ASSPFRAEAF
>TRBV9|TRBJ1-6
ASSPDGGVNNSPLH